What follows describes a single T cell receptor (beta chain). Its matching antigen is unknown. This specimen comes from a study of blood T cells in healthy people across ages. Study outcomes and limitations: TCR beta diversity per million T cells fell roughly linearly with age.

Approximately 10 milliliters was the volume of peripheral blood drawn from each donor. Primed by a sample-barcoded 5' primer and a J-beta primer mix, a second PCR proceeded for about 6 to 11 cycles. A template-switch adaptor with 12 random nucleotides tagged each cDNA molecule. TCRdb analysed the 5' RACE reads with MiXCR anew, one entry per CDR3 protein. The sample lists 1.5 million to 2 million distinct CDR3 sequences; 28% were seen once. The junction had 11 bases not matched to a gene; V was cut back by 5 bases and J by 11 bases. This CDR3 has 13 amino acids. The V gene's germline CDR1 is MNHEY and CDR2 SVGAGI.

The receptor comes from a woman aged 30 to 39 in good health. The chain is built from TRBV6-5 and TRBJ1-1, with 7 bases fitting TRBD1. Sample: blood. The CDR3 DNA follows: TGTGCCAGCAGTCCGATCCCAGGGGGGGCGGCTTTCTTT. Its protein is CASSPIPGGAAFF.